This TCR beta chain originates from a study of shared T cell receptors in the human thymus. Assay: immunoSEQ multiplex PCR; the TCRdb copy retains only in-frame clones and omits some. The repertoire has hundreds of thousands of clones, about four fifths of them found once; the top ten carry about 0.012%. The CDR3 spans 14 residues. Trimming at V came to 3 bases and at J to 10 bases, leaving 9 bases not matched to a gene. Germline CDR1 is WNHNN and CDR2 is SYGVQD (reference sequence). Another study also made use of these data, one on human thymus T cells. This second study says: Healthy Finnish infants having corrective surgery for congenital heart defects served as donors. Resections obtained during corrective heart surgery supplied the thymus tissue. Thymic and blood repertoires appeared to carry a bias in their V and J gene usage. Thymic repertoires from unrelated individuals overlapped highly, related research reported.

The clonotype comes from a boy in the first two years of life with a congenital heart defect. This chain connects TRBV10-1 to TRBJ1-3; 7 positions agree with TRBD1. Input material: thymocytes. CDR3 amino acids: CASSEGLQGSTIYF. CDR3 coding DNA: TGCGCCAGCAGTGAAGGACTACAGGGGAGTACCATATATTTT.